Listed below are T cell receptor beta chains from one sample, sequenced in a study of Ad26.COV2.S vaccination and SARS-CoV-2 variants. Data came from immunoSEQ multiplex PCR; TCRdb stores just in-frame clones and leaves some out. The sample comprises about 280,000 clones, around 87% of which are singletons, and approximately 3.4% rests with the top ten. Sequenced material: peripheral blood, taken in a trial of Ad26.COV2.S vaccine versus placebo. The receptors shown here come from a person aged 18 to 65 who received the Ad26.COV2.S COVID-19 vaccine or a placebo. The CDR3 runs from the conserved cysteine through the conserved F or W. A D gene is named only where the DNA matches it firmly. Where a row states a size, it is once, few, many or the class of an expanded clone; other rows omit it.

>NA|TRBV11-2|TRBJ2-3|NA
TGTGCCAGCAGCCAACCGGGACTCGGCACAGATACGCAGTATTTT
CASSQPGLGTDTQYF
>NA|TRBV7-2|TRBJ2-7|TRBD2
TGTGCCAGCAGCCTCCGCGGAGCGGGACTCCGGGTGGAGCAGTACTTC
CASSLRGAGLRVEQYF
>NA|TRBV28|TRBJ1-4|NA
TGTGCCAGCAGTTTATCAGGTTTTAGCGAAAAACTGTTTTTT
CASSLSGFSEKLFF
>NA|TRBV9|TRBJ1-1|NA
TGTGCCAGCAGCGTAGCTATGGAGAACACTGAAGCTTTCTTT
CASSVAMENTEAFF
>NA|TRBV9|TRBJ2-1|NA
TGTGCCAGCAGCCCCCGTCTGGGGAATGAGCAGTTCTTC
CASSPRLGNEQFF
>NA|TRBV10-3|TRBJ1-1|NA
TGTGCCACCCAAGTGACCTCATCCGCACGGTCGGCTGAAGCTTTCTTT
CATQVTSSARSAEAFF
>NA|TRBV5-1|TRBJ2-7|NA
TGCGCCAGCAGCTCCCTGGCCGGCAACTCGGCTCACGAGCAGTACTTC
CASSSLAGNSAHEQYF
>NA|TRBV28|TRBJ1-1|NA
TGTGCCAGCACCAAACTATCAAGAGCTTTCTTT
CASTKLSRAFF
>NA|TRBV18|TRBJ2-7|TRBD2
TGTGCCAGCTCACCAGTGGGGAGGGGCTCCTACGAGCAGTACTTC
CASSPVGRGSYEQYF
>NA|TRBV19|TRBJ2-3|TRBD2
TGTGCCAGTAGTAGGACTAGCGGGAGCACAGATACGCAGTATTTT
CASSRTSGSTDTQYF
>NA|TRBV7-2|TRBJ2-1|NA
TGTGCCAGCAGCTCTGGACAATTCAATGAGCAGTTCTTC
CASSSGQFNEQFF
>NA|TRBV7-6|TRBJ1-2|NA
TGTGCCAGCAGCCACTGGGGGGGCGACTATGGCTACACCTTC
CASSHWGGDYGYTF
>once|TRBV12-3/TRBV12-4|TRBJ1-5|NA
TGTGCCAGCAGACCCAACGATCAGCCCCAGCATTTT
CASRPNDQPQHF
>NA|TRBV9|TRBJ2-5|TRBD1
TGTGCCAGCAGGGCCGGGACAGGGGGCCCAGAGACCCAGTACTTC
CASRAGTGGPETQYF
>NA|TRBV2|TRBJ2-1|NA
TGTGCCAGCAGCCGGGAGCCCCCCGCCTACAATGAGCAGTTCTTC
CASSREPPAYNEQFF
>NA|TRBV27|TRBJ1-2|NA
TGTGCCAGCAGGGGGGGGATACAGGGAAGGGCCACTACCAACTATGGCTACACCTTC
CASRGGIQGRATTNYGYTF
>few|TRBV14|TRBJ1-2|NA
TGTGCCAGCAGCCAAGATTGGAGGGCCTCGAACTATGGCTACACCTTC
CASSQDWRASNYGYTF
>NA|TRBV7-9|TRBJ2-7|TRBD1
TGTGCCAGCAGCAATCTCGGGGACAGCTACGAGCAGTACTTC
CASSNLGDSYEQYF
>NA|TRBV11-2|TRBJ1-1|NA
TGTGCCAGCAGACTAAACACTGAAGCTTTCTTT
CASRLNTEAFF
>NA|TRBV18|TRBJ2-1|NA
TGTGCCAGCTCACCATTCGATTACAATGAGCAGTTCTTC
CASSPFDYNEQFF
>NA|TRBV28|TRBJ1-4|NA
TGTGCCAGCAGTCCCCTACGAAGCCAAAGGACTAATGAAAAACTGTTTTTT
CASSPLRSQRTNEKLFF
>NA|TRBV29-1|TRBJ1-2|NA
TGCAGCGTTCGCCGGCCGGGGGGCAGCGGCTACACCTTC
CSVRRPGGSGYTF
>NA|TRBV6-5|TRBJ2-7|TRBD2
TGTGCCAGCAGGACCGGGACTAGCGCCTTTGAGCAGTACTTC
CASRTGTSAFEQYF
>NA|TRBV5-1|TRBJ2-4|NA
TGCGCCAGCAGCTTGGAACAGGCAAACATTCAGTACTTC
CASSLEQANIQYF
>once|TRBV18|TRBJ2-7|NA
TGTGCCAGCTCGCAAGGAGGCAGGGGATCAATCGGGCAGTACTTC
CASSQGGRGSIGQYF
>NA|TRBV14|TRBJ2-5|NA
TGTGCCAGCAGCCAGTTGTCAGGGTCGTTTGGGACCCAGTACTTC
CASSQLSGSFGTQYF
>NA|TRBV10-1|TRBJ2-3|TRBD2
TGCGCCAGCAGTGATGGGGGGGTTACAGATACGCAGTATTTT
CASSDGGVTDTQYF
>NA|TRBV29-1|TRBJ1-2|TRBD1
TGCAGCGTTGGGGACAGGGGTGGCTACACCTTC
CSVGDRGGYTF
>NA|TRBV21-1|TRBJ2-1|NA
TGTGCCAGCAGAAGGACTATTAACAATGAGCAGTTCTTC
CASRRTINNEQFF